This T cell receptor beta chain was sequenced in a study of radiotherapy plus CTLA-4 blockade in lung cancer. Study-wide context: In roughly 19% of patients, objective responses were seen; 25% to 40% had disease control.

Points on this clone: The target antigen is unknown.

It was focal radiation plus CTLA-4 blockade with ipilimumab that patients with chemo-refractory metastatic non-small-cell lung cancer received. Sequencing was performed with immunoSEQ multiplex PCR; in TCRdb, only in-frame clones are kept and a portion is missing. Of 100,000 to 150,000 clones in the sample, about 87% are singletons; the top ten hold approximately 7.2%. The CDR3 contains 13 residues. V lost 3 bases and J 5 bases, leaving 8 bases between the germline ends. Germline-derived CDR1 and CDR2 are MGHRA and YSYEKL. Study findings and constraints: Together with interferon-beta, which increased in serum after radiation, early dynamic changes in blood T cell clones were reportedly the best predictors of response. After radiotherapy and ipilimumab, tumor-derived clones expanded in peripheral blood.

The V gene is TRBV4-1, the J gene TRBJ1-5, with D hard to call. The material was peripheral blood, obtained from a patient treated with radiotherapy plus ipilimumab. This TCR was recovered from a human donor with non-small cell lung cancer that progressed on radiotherapy plus ipilimumab. The CDR3 DNA follows: TGCGCCAGCAGCCAGAGTGGGGATCAGCCCCAGCATTTT. As protein: CASSQSGDQPQHF.